A single sample gave rise to the 4 T cell receptor beta chains below, sequenced in a study of sequential checkpoint blockade in melanoma. Here immunoSEQ multiplex PCR was the method, and the copy in TCRdb shows in-frame clones only, minus some. Here the sample spans some 5,000 clones, about 24% being singletons. Treatment noted: randomized to nivolumab then ipilimumab (arm A) or the reverse (arm B). The sample consisted of tumor tissue (inferred from file names), taken from a patient given nivolumab and ipilimumab in sequence. All receptors derive from a human donor with melanoma.

The gene calls are TRBV5-1 and TRBJ2-1, with D possibly being TRBD1 (6 bases). The CDR3 is made up of 14 amino acids. The germline CDR1 and CDR2 sequences are SGHRS and YFSETQ. Trimming removed 5 bases from V and 5 bases from J, with 14 bases in between. As DNA, the CDR3 is TGCGCCAGCAGTTTTCCAGGGACAAACAATGAGCAGTTCTTC. Translated, it gives CASSFPGTNNEQFF.

This CDR3 is CASSASGTGFWNEQFF. The CDR3, as DNA: TGTGCCAGCAGCGCTTCCGGGACAGGGTTTTGGAATGAGCAGTTCTTC. This chain connects TRBV9 to TRBJ2-1; 9 bases line up with TRBD1. The CDR3 runs to 16 residues. Trimming cost V 3 bases and J 7 bases; bases outside gene matches: 11. Germline lookup yields CDR1 SGDLS and CDR2 YYNGEE.

The genes are TRBV5-1 and TRBJ1-4, with 7 bases aligning to TRBD1. The V and J ends lost 7 bases and 8 bases, in that order; junction bases with no gene match: 14. Germline values: CDR1 SGHRS, CDR2 YFSETQ. The CDR3 has 15 residues. CDR3 residues: CASFLRTGAGEKLFF. CDR3 DNA: TGCGCCAGCTTCCTCCGTACAGGGGCCGGAGAAAAACTGTTTTTT.

The chain employs TRBV18 and TRBJ1-1, with TRBD1 matching over 9 bases. Germline CDR1 reads KGHSH; CDR2 reads LQKENI. Trimming took 3 bases from V and 5 from J; bases not matched to a gene: 4. The CDR3 runs 14 residues. CDR3 protein: CASSPTGGRTEAFF. Here the CDR3 DNA reads TGTGCCAGCTCACCTACAGGGGGCAGGACTGAAGCTTTCTTT.